This is a list of T cell receptor beta chains from one sample in a study of blood T cell repertoires in COVID-19. Using immunoSEQ multiplex PCR, the repertoire was profiled, and TCRdb retains in-frame clones only, with some absent. The sample lists approximately 72,000 clones; about 82% were seen once. Source material: peripheral blood. The source is a man between 45 and 60 years old with acute or convalescent COVID-19. Both conserved end residues are trimmed from each CDR3.

v_gene: TRBV30
len: 16
j_gene: TRBJ1-1
CDR3aa: AWSPAMDSWNSNTEAF

v_gene: TRBV15
len: 13
j_gene: TRBJ2-7
CDR3aa: ATSRDRDRAYEQY

v_gene: TRBV10-3
len: 12
j_gene: TRBJ1-1
CDR3aa: AISADRGNTEAF

v_gene: TRBV19
len: 12
j_gene: TRBJ1-1
CDR3aa: ASSVQGGNTEAF

v_gene: TRBV5-1
len: 12
j_gene: TRBJ2-3
CDR3aa: ASSTRTSGGTQY

v_gene: TRBV29-1
len: 8
j_gene: TRBJ2-3
CDR3aa: SSYTDTQY

v_gene: TRBV6-6
len: 14
j_gene: TRBJ1-6
CDR3aa: ASTPYSRTGVSPLH

v_gene: TRBV2
len: 13
j_gene: TRBJ2-2
CDR3aa: ASSIAGVATGELF

v_gene: TRBV7-3
len: 15
j_gene: TRBJ2-2
CDR3aa: ASSKPAADTNTGELF

v_gene: TRBV10-2
len: 12
j_gene: TRBJ2-3
CDR3aa: ASSEGAFLDTQY

v_gene: TRBV12-3/TRBV12-4
len: 10
j_gene: TRBJ2-5
CDR3aa: ASIGQEETQY

v_gene: TRBV2
len: 12
j_gene: TRBJ2-3
CDR3aa: ASSQNSQISAQY

v_gene: TRBV7-3
len: 14
j_gene: TRBJ2-1
CDR3aa: ASSPTAGTTYNEQF

v_gene: TRBV21-1
len: 13
j_gene: TRBJ1-1
CDR3aa: ASSSRTGGGTEAF

v_gene: TRBV30
len: 11
j_gene: TRBJ2-1
CDR3aa: AWRGQGWGEQF

v_gene: TRBV5-1
len: 10
j_gene: TRBJ1-2
CDR3aa: ASSPGQGVYT

v_gene: TRBV10-2
len: 12
j_gene: TRBJ2-7
CDR3aa: ASSVGDRAYEQY

v_gene: TRBV10-1
len: 11
j_gene: TRBJ2-5
CDR3aa: ATNRDRGETQY

v_gene: TRBV11-2
len: 14
j_gene: TRBJ2-3
CDR3aa: ASSLTSGVEADTQY

v_gene: TRBV28
len: 13
j_gene: TRBJ2-7
CDR3aa: ASSFLAGAAYEQY

v_gene: TRBV2
len: 13
j_gene: TRBJ1-2
CDR3aa: ASSASGTANYGYT

v_gene: TRBV19
len: 12
j_gene: TRBJ1-1
CDR3aa: ASSTRTGATEAF

v_gene: TRBV6-1
len: 12
j_gene: TRBJ2-2
CDR3aa: ASSEDRQTGELF

v_gene: TRBV5-1
len: 14
j_gene: TRBJ1-2
CDR3aa: ASSRWTGANNYGYT

v_gene: TRBV23-1
len: 13
j_gene: TRBJ2-7
CDR3aa: ASSQYGDRAYEQY

v_gene: TRBV4-1
len: 11
j_gene: TRBJ1-2
CDR3aa: ASSFGQGGGYT

v_gene: TRBV5-4
len: 13
j_gene: TRBJ2-5
CDR3aa: ASSFRDYPSETQY

v_gene: TRBV6-5
len: 10
j_gene: TRBJ2-7
CDR3aa: ASKGLLYEQY